These 20 T cell receptor beta chains were sequenced from one sample in a study of T cell responses to AZD1222 COVID-19 vaccine. The protocol was immunoSEQ multiplex PCR, while the TCRdb copy is restricted to in-frame clones and leaves out a portion. The sample lists approximately 85,000 clones, 70% to 90% seen once, with approximately 7% in the top ten. The sequencing here drew on peripheral blood, taken on day 0 of AZD1222 vaccination. These receptors were obtained from an adult in good health.

The chain couples TRBV5-3 to TRBJ2-5; no clear D gene. TRBV5-3 is known as an ORF, though its function is uncertain. V was pared by 1 base and J by 0 bases, with 7 bases between. This CDR3 region has 14 residues. The CDR3 bases are TGTGCCAGAAGCTTGAGTCAGGACCAAGAGACCCAGTACTTC. It encodes CARSLSQDQETQYF.

The J gene is TRBJ2-3, the V gene TRBV20-1, with a weak D call TRBD2 (6 bases). V dropped 3 bases and J dropped 2 bases, with 12 bases sitting between them. The CDR3 is 14 residues long. The germline CDR1 and CDR2 sequences are DFQATT and SNEGSKA (reference sequence). The CDR3 loop reads CSASPGLNTDTQYF. CDR3 nucleotides: TGCAGTGCTAGTCCGGGACTCAACACAGATACGCAGTATTTT.

The chain carries TRBV28 and TRBJ1-2; no reliable D call. CDR3 length equals 13 residues. CDR1 and CDR2 from the germline V gene are MDHEN and SYDVKM. Trimming pared 5 bases from V and 8 bases from J, leaving 15 bases between. This chain's CDR3 is CASSHGLGEGYTF. The DNA for the CDR3 is TGTGCCAGCAGTCATGGACTGGGTGAGGGCTACACCTTC.

This clone was detected a few times. This chain connects TRBV10-3 to TRBJ2-7, with TRBD1 identical over 7 bases. CDR1 and CDR2 from the germline V gene are ENHRY and SYGVKD. V lost 10 bases and J lost 0; bases outside the gene matches: 9. This CDR3 comprises 14 residues. The CDR3 reads CATYKDRSSYEQYF. The CDR3 coding sequence is TGTGCCACCTATAAGGACAGGAGCTCCTACGAGCAGTACTTC.

The gene calls are TRBV10-3 and TRBJ2-7; the D is unclear. This CDR3 is 13 amino acids long. Trimming took off 3 bases at V and 2 bases at J, with 8 bases between the two ends. The germline CDR1 and CDR2 sequences are ENHRY and SYGVKD. DNA of the CDR3: TGTGCCATCAGTGATAGGGCTGCCTACGAGCAGTACTTC. It translates to CAISDRAAYEQYF.

With respect to this clone: A junction boundary mismatches the germline segment, possibly from a read error. The genes are TRBV20-1 and TRBJ2-3; no clear D. Per germline, CDR1 DFQATT and CDR2 SNEGSKA (reference sequence). This CDR3 is 13 amino acids long. As DNA, the CDR3 is TGCAGTGCTAGTACCTCAGGAGATAATACACAGTATTTT. Protein product: CSASTSGDNTQYF.

This chain links TRBV7-8 with TRBJ1-5; 8 nucleotides line up with TRBD1. V lost 5 bases to trimming and J lost 0 bases; unmatched junction nucleotides: 9. There are 17 residues in the CDR3. Germline CDR1 and CDR2: SGHVS and FQNEAQ. The CDR3 here is CASSLVRQGLSNQPQHF. The CDR3, as DNA: TGTGCCAGCAGCCTAGTGCGACAGGGGCTTAGCAATCAGCCCCAGCATTTT.

V and J are TRBV7-9 and TRBJ1-2, with D uncertain. V lost 5 bases to trimming and J lost 0 bases, with 19 bases between them. Germline values: CDR1 SEHNR, CDR2 FQNEAQ (reference sequence). CDR3 length: 17 residues. The CDR3 sequence: CASSPRSSETANYGYTF. The CDR3 DNA reads TGTGCCAGCAGCCCAAGATCTTCCGAGACGGCTAACTATGGCTACACCTTC. Full variable domain (missing parts from reference TRBV7-9 and TRBJ1-2): DTGVSQNPRHKITKRGQNVTFRCDPISEHNRLYWYRQTLGQGPEFLTYFQNEAQLEKSRLLSDRFSAERPKGSFSTLEIQRTEQGDSAMYLCASSPRSSETANYGYTFGSGTRLTVV.

The CDR3 is CASSQDLNGPSGNTIYF. CDR3 DNA: TGTGCCAGCAGCCAAGATCTCAACGGGCCCTCTGGAAACACCATATATTTT. This chain connects TRBV3-1 (or the pseudogene TRBV3-2) to TRBJ1-3; D remains ambiguous. With 0 bases removed from V and 0 bases from J, the gap between germline ends came to 12 bases. There are 17 residues in the CDR3. Germline V CDR1 and CDR2: LGHDT, YNNKEL (reference sequence).

V usage is TRBV5-8 and J usage is TRBJ1-4; D uncertain. The CDR3 has 13 amino acids. Germline assignment: CDR1 SGHTS and CDR2 YDEGEE. Trimming took 0 bases from V and 5 from J, leaving 5 bases between them. The CDR3 region has the DNA TGTGCCAGCAGCTTGGGAGGGAATGAAAAACTGTTTTTT. Translation: CASSLGGNEKLFF.

The chain employs TRBV6-6 and TRBJ1-6; D is possibly TRBD1 (5 bases). This CDR3 is built from 16 residues. V dropped 6 bases and J dropped 5 bases, with 17 bases sitting between them. Germline V gene lookup returns CDR1 MNHNY and CDR2 SVGAGI (reference sequence). For the CDR3, the DNA is TGTGCCAGCAGCAACGCCGGGACGGACAATAATTCACCCCTCCACTTT. Translation: CASSNAGTDNNSPLHF.

This chain links TRBV7-9 with TRBJ2-1, with D unresolved. Trimming pared 1 base from V and 8 bases from J, leaving 6 bases between. The CDR3 runs to 12 residues. Germline assignment: CDR1 SEHNR and CDR2 FQNEAQ (reference sequence). CDR3 sequence: CASSLEAHEQFF. The DNA of the CDR3 is TGTGCCAGCAGCTTAGAAGCACATGAGCAGTTCTTC.

The rearrangement joins TRBV12-3 or TRBV12-4 to TRBJ1-1, with D uncertain. CDR3 length equals 13 residues. The V end lost 4 bases, the J end lost 1 base, and 7 bases lay between the germline ends. The CDR3 loop reads CASSSMRNTEAFF. For the CDR3, the DNA is TGTGCCAGCAGTTCAATGAGGAACACTGAAGCTTTCTTT.

V is TRBV3-1 (or the pseudogene TRBV3-2) and J is TRBJ2-5; D call uncertain. Trimming removed 1 base at V and 2 bases at J, with 11 bases between. The CDR3 sequence is 15 residues long. Germline loops: CDR1 LGHDT, CDR2 YNNKEL (reference sequence). CDR3 sequence reads: CASSQVFVQQETQYF. The DNA for the CDR3 is TGTGCCAGCAGCCAAGTATTCGTACAGCAAGAGACCCAGTACTTC.

This chain connects TRBV27 to TRBJ1-4; no reliable D call. The CDR3 is made up of 15 amino acids. Germline values: CDR1 MNHEY, CDR2 SMNVEV (reference sequence). V was trimmed by 8 bases and J by 0 bases, leaving 13 bases between them. The DNA of the CDR3 is TGTGCCAGCGCGGTTGAGTTTGCAACTAATGAAAAACTGTTTTTT. Its protein product is CASAVEFATNEKLFF.

The V and J genes are TRBV7-3 and TRBJ2-1; 8 bases agree with TRBD2. V lost 4 bases, J lost 8 bases, and 10 bases stayed unmatched. Germline CDR1 SGHTA, CDR2 FQGTGA. This CDR3 spans 15 amino acids. The CDR3, as DNA: TGTGCCAGCAGCTCCCAGGGGACTAGTGTCGATGAGCAGTTCTTC. This translates into CASSSQGTSVDEQFF.

The genes are TRBV10-3 and TRBJ2-5; TRBD2 might be the D (6 bases). The CDR3 extends over 14 amino acids. The ends were cut back, 5 bases at V and 5 bases at J, with 15 bases in the middle. Germline V lookup: CDR1 ENHRY, CDR2 SYGVKD. The CDR3 DNA reads TGTGCCATCAGTTATAGCGGAGGTGGGGAGACCCAGTACTTC. Protein: CAISYSGGGETQYF.

The genes are TRBV19 and TRBJ1-1, with 7 bases aligning to TRBD1. V dropped 4 bases and J dropped 7; count of bases not matched to a gene: 12. The germline CDR1 and CDR2 sequences are LNHDA and SQIVND (reference sequence). The CDR3 runs to 15 residues. The CDR3 here is CASSTGTGVGGEAFF. CDR3 nucleotide sequence: TGTGCCAGTAGTACCGGAACAGGGGTCGGGGGTGAAGCTTTCTTT.

This clone was seen repeatedly, ten times or more. This chain joins TRBV6-5 and TRBJ2-3; 8 bases fit TRBD1. The CDR3 has 16 amino acids. V shed 7 bases and J 4 bases; nucleotides not matched to a gene: 13. Looked up from germline, CDR1 is MNHEY and CDR2 is SVGAGI. The CDR3: CASTYSLGQGADTQYF. CDR3 bases: TGTGCCAGCACCTACTCACTAGGACAGGGCGCAGATACGCAGTATTTT.

The rearrangement links TRBV6-6 to TRBJ1-3; D may be TRBD1 (5 bases). The CDR3 is 17 residues long. The V and J ends lost 5 bases and 1 base respectively, with 18 bases between them. The V gene's germline CDR1 is MNHNY and CDR2 SVGAGI (reference sequence). This CDR3 is CASSPGGGRSSGNTIYF. The CDR3 DNA sequence: TGTGCCAGCAGTCCGGGGGGAGGGAGATCTTCTGGAAACACCATATATTTT.